This paragraph covers one T cell receptor (beta chain) sequence. Trimming left V 4 bases short and J 3 bases short, with 15 bases between. This CDR3 comprises 15 residues. Germline CDR1 reads MNHEY; CDR2 reads SVGAGI. The data were taken from a study of blood T cell repertoires in COVID-19. In the study overall: The United States, Italy and Spain provided the acute and convalescent COVID-19 samples. Nucleic acid was either cDNA or gDNA, and it came from T cells, B-cell-depleted T cells, or PBMCs.

In the study's own analysis: The authors estimated nucleated cell counts from reference gene primer amplification. TCRdb keeps only in-frame clones here, not all; method: immunoSEQ multiplex PCR. The V and J calls and the clone size are those of that table, but D and trimming were determined from the DNA. The profile shows under 75,000 clones, 79% of them singletons. The gene calls are TRBV6-5 and TRBJ1-2, with D possibly matching TRBD1 (6 bases). This TCR was recovered from a woman between 70 and 85 years old with acute or convalescent COVID-19. The sample taken for sequencing was peripheral blood. The chain's CDR3 is CASSLGGVGYYGYTF. CDR3 DNA: TGTGCCAGCAGTTTAGGGGGAGTGGGCTACTATGGCTACACCTTC.